This T cell receptor (beta chain) was sequenced for a study of T-cell memory formation after mild COVID-19. One entry per CDR3 protein, called by TCRdb with MiXCR from the 5' RACE reads. The table lists some 150,000 distinct CDR3 sequences, about 14% of them singletons. Regarding the study as a whole: Of the contracting clones, CD4+ ones lay mainly in CM and EM, and CD8+ ones in EMRA. Some SARS-CoV-2-responding clones were already detected in memory before infection. Clones that shrank (day 15 to 85) were balanced CD4/CD8, whereas later expanders leaned CD4+.

This clonotype was observed a few times. The antigen is undetermined. Trimming took 4 bases from V and 1 from J, leaving 15 bases between them. Germline V lookup: CDR1 SGHRS, CDR2 YFSETQ. The CDR3 is made up of 15 amino acids. The TCR originated in an adult woman who had mild COVID-19 (a few samples of this study predate the infection). Cell type and time point are not known. The chain combines TRBV5-1 with TRBJ2-7; either TRBD1 or TRBD2 may supply D (6 bases each). Sequences were obtained from PBMCs or a T cell subset sorted from them (not recorded which). This chain's CDR3 is CASSPWGASSYEQYF. CDR3 nucleotide sequence: TGCGCCAGCAGCCCTTGGGGGGCCTCTTCCTACGAGCAGTACTTC.